This T cell receptor beta chain stems from a study of blood T cell repertoires in COVID-19. Study overall: Sources were T cells, B-cell-depleted T cells, or PBMCs; the material itself was cDNA or gDNA.

In the study's own analysis: Reference gene primer amplification yielded estimated nucleated cell counts. Sequencing used immunoSEQ multiplex PCR; TCRdb keeps in-frame clones, though not all of them. D and trimming were read from the DNA, whereas the V and J calls and clone size are those reported in that table. The sample consists of roughly 280,000 clones, 89% of them appearing once. Across about two dozen US areas, participants ranged in age from about 18 to 90 years. What the recovered Cohort 3 donors had was two negative PCRs, clearance, or symptom resolution. This clonotype was obtained from a woman aged 55-75 years who had recovered from COVID-19. What was sequenced was PBMCs or T cells enriched from blood (not recorded which).

DNA for the CDR3: TGTGCCAGCAGCCGAATAGCTGCGCATGAGCAGTTCTTC. Encoded protein: CASSRIAAHEQFF. V usage is TRBV5-6 and J usage is TRBJ2-1; D unresolved. Germline V gives CDR1 SGHDT, CDR2 YYEEEE. The CDR3 has 13 residues. The V and J ends lost 4 bases and 8 bases respectively, with 13 bases between them.